A single sample is the source of the 26 T cell receptor beta chains below, sequenced in a study of blood T cell repertoires in COVID-19. Produced via immunoSEQ multiplex PCR; TCRdb's table is partial and in-frame only. This sample has roughly 25,000 clones, with 90% found just once. Material for sequencing was peripheral blood. These receptors all stem from a man in his 70s with acute or convalescent COVID-19.

The chain is built from TRBV7-3 and TRBJ2-3; D perhaps matches TRBD1 (5 bases). There are 15 residues in the CDR3. CDR1 is SGHTA, CDR2 FQGTGA, per germline. Trimming removed 2 bases at V and 2 bases at J, with 11 bases between. This chain's CDR3 is CASSLLGANTDTQYF. In nucleotides, the CDR3 is TGTGCCAGCAGCTTATTAGGGGCAAACACAGATACGCAGTATTTT.

This clone showed up just once. The V and J genes are TRBV9 and TRBJ1-5; 9 bases fit TRBD1. V trimming: 8 bases; J trimming: 2 bases; junction bases outside the gene matches: 5. The CDR3 loop spans 14 amino acids. Germline V CDR1 and CDR2: SGDLS, YYNGEE. The CDR3 nucleotides read TGTGCCAGTGGGACAGGGTGGGGCAATCAGCCCCAGCATTTT. Translated, it gives CASGTGWGNQPQHF.

V is TRBV7-2 and J is TRBJ1-6; D not certain. This CDR3 contains 17 residues. V was shortened by 0 bases and J by 0 bases, with 9 bases between the two germline ends. Germline lookup yields CDR1 SGHTA and CDR2 FQGNSA. For the CDR3, the DNA is TGTGCCAGCAGCTTAGCGCGGTCAAGCTCCTATAATTCACCCCTCCACTTT. As protein: CASSLARSSSYNSPLHF.

This clone was picked up one time. The chain is built from TRBV2 and TRBJ1-2; TRBD1 matches 7 bases. CDR1 is SNHLY and CDR2 is FYNNEI in the germline V gene. Unmatched junction bases numbered 8, after V lost 5 bases and J lost 8 bases. This CDR3 has 13 amino acids. The CDR3 nucleotides read TGTGCCAGCAGTTACGACAGGGACGGGGGCTACACCTTC. It codes for CASSYDRDGGYTF.

The count of this clone is one. The rearrangement joins TRBV5-5 to TRBJ1-4; 7 bases are shared with TRBD1. V dropped 3 bases and J dropped 5; count of bases not matched to a gene: 4. This CDR3 spans 14 amino acids. Germline assignment: CDR1 SGHKS and CDR2 YYEKEE (reference sequence). The chain's CDR3 is CASSSGTDNEKLFF. Written as DNA, the CDR3 is TGTGCCAGCAGCTCCGGGACAGACAATGAAAAACTGTTTTTT. The whole variable domain, filled in from reference TRBV5-5 and TRBJ1-4, reads DAGVTQSPTHLIKTRGQQVTLRCSPISGHKSVSWYQQVLGQGPQFIFQYYEKEERGRGNFPDRFSARQFPNYSSELNVNALLLGDSALYLCASSSGTDNEKLFFGSGTQLSVL.

This clone was seen only a few times. This chain connects TRBV6-2 or TRBV6-3 to TRBJ1-2; TRBD1 aligns across 7 bases. From germline, CDR1 is MNHEY and CDR2 SVGEGT. The ends lost 5 bases at V and 4 bases at J; junction bases unmatched: 4. This CDR3 spans 13 amino acids. The CDR3 region has the DNA TGTGCCAGCAGTGTGACAGGGAGCTATGGCTACACCTTC. This encodes CASSVTGSYGYTF.

V gene TRBV24-1 combines with J gene TRBJ2-7, with 7 bases fitting TRBD2. CDR1 and CDR2 from the germline V gene are KGHDR and SFDVKD. The CDR3 totals 11 residues. V was pared by 6 bases and J by 11 bases, with 6 bases of the junction left unmatched. The chain's CDR3 is CATSWAGREYF. For the CDR3, the DNA is TGTGCCACCAGTTGGGCAGGGAGGGAGTACTTC.

In this sample, this clone turned up once. The chain recombines TRBV29-1 with TRBJ2-7; 7 bases align to TRBD1. J was trimmed by 1 base and V by 5 bases; bases with no gene match: 8. The CDR3 has 14 residues. Germline CDR1 is SQVTM and CDR2 is ANQGSEA. The CDR3 bases are TGCAGCGTTCGCCGGGACAGATCTTCCTACGAGCAGTACTTC. This encodes CSVRRDRSSYEQYF.

The CDR3 reads CASSLRQGSGEKLFF. The CDR3, as DNA: TGTGCCAGCAGCCTCAGACAGGGTTCGGGTGAAAAACTGTTTTTT. The gene calls are TRBV3-1 (or the pseudogene TRBV3-2) and TRBJ1-4; TRBD1 matches at 7 bases. Germline V gene data show CDR1 as LGHDT and CDR2 as YNNKEL (reference sequence). The CDR3 sequence is 15 residues long. V lost 4 bases and J lost 7; bases outside the gene matches: 9.

The rearrangement joins TRBV10-3 to TRBJ2-3, with TRBD1 identical over 7 bases. Germline trimming cut 0 bases from V and 5 bases from J; bases unmatched to any gene: 5. Germline CDR1 ENHRY, CDR2 SYGVKD. This CDR3 has 15 residues. Written as DNA, the CDR3 is TGTGCCATCAGTGAGTCGAAGGGGGCGGGAGATACGCAGTATTTT. Encoded protein: CAISESKGAGDTQYF.

This chain uses TRBV6-2 or TRBV6-3 with TRBJ1-1; D gene uncertain. Germline assignment: CDR1 MNHEY and CDR2 SVGEGT. The CDR3 totals 12 residues. Trimming left V 4 bases short and J 3 bases short, with 6 bases between. The CDR3 loop reads CASSSGYTEAFF. The CDR3 DNA sequence: TGTGCCAGCAGTTCGGGGTACACTGAAGCTTTCTTT.

The chain carries TRBV18 and TRBJ2-2; D may be TRBD2 (6 bases). The ends were cut back, 0 bases at V and 1 base at J, with 6 bases in the middle. The CDR3 is 15 amino acids. CDR1 is KGHSH and CDR2 is LQKENI in the germline V gene. For the CDR3, the DNA is TGTGCCAGCTCACCACCCGGGAGGAACACCGGGGAGCTGTTTTTT. It is translated as CASSPPGRNTGELFF.

The chain has TRBV13 and TRBJ1-1; 8 nucleotides line up with TRBD1. In germline, CDR1 is PRHDT, CDR2 FYEKMQ (reference sequence). CDR3 length: 14 residues. J lost 5 bases, V lost 5 bases, and 7 bases had no gene match. In nucleotides, the CDR3 is TGTGCCAGCAGCCCTGACAGGGGAAGAACTGAAGCTTTCTTT. It yields the protein CASSPDRGRTEAFF.

The CDR3 DNA reads TGTGCCAGCAGAGTGACAGGGGGGCCAGAGACCCAGTACTTC. Its protein product is CASRVTGGPETQYF. The chain employs TRBV5-4 and TRBJ2-5; TRBD1 agrees at 9 bases. Germline CDR1 and CDR2: SGHNT and YYREEE (reference sequence). CDR3 size: 14 residues. The junction had 6 bases not matched to a gene; V was cut back by 5 bases and J by 4 bases.

The table lists this clone with a count of one. This chain joins TRBV3-1 (or the pseudogene TRBV3-2) and TRBJ1-1; TRBD1 matches at 7 bases. Looked up from germline, CDR1 is LGHDT and CDR2 is YNNKEL (reference sequence). This CDR3 contains 15 residues. Germline trimming cut 3 bases from V and 0 bases from J; bases unmatched to any gene: 4. CDR3 bases: TGTGCCAGCAGCCAGGGACAGATTTTGAACACTGAAGCTTTCTTT. Its protein is CASSQGQILNTEAFF.

The chain joins TRBV7-9 to TRBJ2-4, with 8 bases aligning to TRBD1. Germline CDR1 is SEHNR and CDR2 is FQNEAQ (reference sequence). V lost 4 bases, J lost 0 bases, and 5 bases stayed unmatched. The CDR3 is 16 residues long. The CDR3 loop reads CASSSQGALAKNIQYF. The DNA of the CDR3 is TGTGCCAGCAGCTCCCAGGGGGCCTTAGCCAAAAACATTCAGTACTTC. The variable domain in full, with the rest retrieved from reference TRBV7-9 and TRBJ2-4, is DTGVSQNPRHKITKRGQNVTFRCDPISEHNRLYWYRQTLGQGPEFLTYFQNEAQLEKSRLLSDRFSAERPKGSFSTLEIQRTEQGDSAMYLCASSSQGALAKNIQYFGAGTRLSVL.

The J gene is TRBJ2-5, the V gene TRBV19; possible D gene TRBD1, 6 bases. From germline, CDR1 is LNHDA and CDR2 SQIVND (reference sequence). The ends were cut back, 5 bases at V and 1 base at J, with 14 bases in the middle. The CDR3 length is 15 residues. CDR3 residues: CASSFRTASQETQYF. In DNA form, the CDR3 reads TGTGCCAGTAGTTTTCGGACAGCCAGCCAAGAGACCCAGTACTTC.

The CDR3 sequence is CASSNSKYYEQYF. The CDR3 coding sequence is TGTGCCAGTAGTAACTCTAAATACTACGAGCAGTACTTC. The chain links TRBV19 to TRBJ2-7; no clear D. There are 13 residues in the CDR3. The V gene lost 4 bases and the J gene lost 3 bases, with 10 bases spanning the gap. Germline V gene data show CDR1 as LNHDA and CDR2 as SQIVND (reference sequence).

The chain is built from TRBV18 and TRBJ1-5; D is undetermined. The germline gives CDR1 KGHSH, CDR2 LQKENI. V was clipped by 3 bases and J by 5 bases, with 11 bases between them. CDR3 length equals 14 residues. This CDR3 is CASSPAGLDQPQHF. The CDR3, as DNA: TGTGCCAGCTCACCTGCGGGGTTGGATCAGCCCCAGCATTTT.

The V call is TRBV5-8, the J call TRBJ1-1; D remains unclear. The CDR3 totals 15 residues. Germline V gives CDR1 SGHTS, CDR2 YDEGEE. Trimming shortened V by 1 base and J by 4 bases, and 14 bases separated the two germline ends. For the CDR3, the DNA is TGTGCCAGCAGCTTGTTAGATCGGGGATCCACTGAAGCTTTCTTT. Residues: CASSLLDRGSTEAFF.

This chain links TRBV29-1 with TRBJ1-1, with D possibly being TRBD1 (5 bases). The V and J ends lost 7 bases and 3 bases respectively, with 15 bases between them. This CDR3 has 13 amino acids. The germline CDR1 and CDR2 sequences are SQVTM and ANQGSEA. DNA for the CDR3: TGCAGCGATCACTCCAGGGTTGACACTGAAGCTTTCTTT. Encoded protein: CSDHSRVDTEAFF.

The CDR3 loop reads CASSNQNRGTPSGANVLTF. CDR3 nucleotides: TGTGCCAGTAGTAATCAAAACAGGGGAACCCCCTCTGGGGCCAACGTCCTGACTTTC. The chain couples TRBV19 to TRBJ2-6; 7 bases are shared with TRBD1. CDR3 length: 19 amino acids. Germline CDR1 is LNHDA and CDR2 is SQIVND (reference sequence). J gave up 0 bases and V 4 bases, and 12 bases lay outside the gene matches.

The chain couples TRBV7-3 to TRBJ1-4; weak D call: TRBD1 (6 bases). V was clipped by 5 bases and J by 6 bases, with 16 bases between them. The CDR3 extends over 15 amino acids. In germline, CDR1 is SGHTA, CDR2 FQGTGA. CDR3 residues: CASSPTGPDDEKLFF. CDR3 nucleotides: TGTGCCAGCAGCCCCACAGGGCCGGATGATGAAAAACTGTTTTTT.

CDR3 region: CASRRTSGSTDTQYF. As DNA, the CDR3 is TGTGCCAGCAGAAGGACTAGCGGGAGCACAGATACGCAGTATTTT. The chain couples TRBV9 to TRBJ2-3; 11 bases fit TRBD2. This CDR3 has 15 amino acids. CDR1 SGDLS and CDR2 YYNGEE come from the germline V gene. Trimming took 5 bases from V and 0 from J; bases not matched to a gene: 2.

This CDR3 is CASSLEAGNTIYF. The CDR3 bases are TGTGCCAGCAGCTTGGAGGCGGGAAACACCATATATTTT. The chain employs TRBV11-1 and TRBJ1-3; D is ambiguous. The germline CDR1 and CDR2 sequences are SGHAT and FQDESV (reference sequence). This CDR3 is 13 amino acids long. Trimming cost V 3 bases and J 4 bases, with 7 bases left between them. Drawing the rest from reference TRBV11-1 and TRBJ1-3, the complete variable domain is EAEVAQSPRYKITEKSQAVAFWCDPISGHATLYWYRQILGQGPELLVQFQDESVVDDSQLPKDRFSAERLKGVDSTLKIQPAELGDSAMYLCASSLEAGNTIYFGEGSWLTVV.

The chain has TRBV11-3 and TRBJ2-1; TRBD2 matches 12 bases. CDR1 and CDR2 (germline): SGHNT, YENEEA. The CDR3 totals 16 residues. V shed 4 bases and J 8 bases; nucleotides not matched to a gene: 9. CDR3 sequence reads: CASSSFPLAGGDEQFF. DNA for the CDR3: TGTGCCAGCAGCTCCTTCCCGCTAGCGGGAGGGGATGAGCAGTTCTTC. The full variable domain, rest sourced from reference TRBV11-3 and TRBJ2-1, is EAGVVQSPRYKIIEKKQPVAFWCNPISGHNTLYWYLQNLGQGPELLIRYENEEAVDDSQLPKDRFSAERLKGVDSTLKIQPAELGDSAVYLCASSSFPLAGGDEQFFGPGTRLTVL.